This TCR beta chain was sequenced for a study of OX40 agonist ivuxolimab in advanced cancers. In the case of this clone: Antigen specificity is unknown.

Using immunoSEQ multiplex PCR, the repertoire was profiled, and TCRdb retains in-frame clones only, with some absent. Of some 85,000 clones listed, roughly 90% were seen once; the top ten hold approximately 0.67%. Trimming pared 6 bases from V and 0 bases from J, leaving 15 bases between. This CDR3 region has 17 residues. Germline V lookup: CDR1 LNHDA, CDR2 SQIVND (reference sequence). Overall study findings and caveats: The study observed clonal expansion of CD4+ and CD8+ blood T cells by week 6 at 0.1 to 3.0 mg/kg.

This TCR derives from an adult with an advanced solid tumor such as melanoma, head and neck, liver or kidney cancer. The rearrangement uses TRBV19 and TRBJ2-6; D not certain. This material consisted of CD4+ or CD8+ T cells sorted from blood, taken in a trial of the OX40 agonist ivuxolimab. The CDR3 coding sequence is TGTGCCAGTAGCACGAGTAAACCCCCCTCTGGGGCCAACGTCCTGACTTTC. Translated: CASSTSKPPSGANVLTF. The full variable domain, with the rest looked up from reference TRBV19 and TRBJ2-6, is DGGITQSPKYLFRKEGQNVTLSCEQNLNHDAMYWYRQDPGQGLRLIYYSQIVNDFQKGDIAEGYSVSREKKESFPLTVTSAQKNPTAFYLCASSTSKPPSGANVLTFGAGSRLTVL.